Shown below are 5 T cell receptor beta chains from a single sample sequenced in a study of blood T cell repertoires in COVID-19. Some clones are missing from TCRdb's copy, which holds only in-frame ones; the method was immunoSEQ multiplex PCR. Of around 130,000 clones in the sample, roughly four fifths were seen once. The specimen was PBMCs or T cells enriched from blood (not recorded which). The receptor source for this set is a man aged 25 to 40 who had recovered from COVID-19.

This chain uses TRBV25-1 with TRBJ2-3, with 11 bases lining up with TRBD2. In germline, CDR1 is MGHDK, CDR2 SYGVNS. The CDR3 runs to 16 residues. The trim removed 4 bases at V and 1 base at J, leaving 4 bases unmatched. CDR3 coding DNA: TGTGCCAGCAGTGCCGGGACTAGCGGTCGCACAGATACGCAGTATTTT. This encodes CASSAGTSGRTDTQYF.

The chain joins TRBV15 to TRBJ1-1; tentative D call: TRBD1 (6 bases). Germline CDR1 and CDR2: LNHNV and YYDKDF (reference sequence). V dropped 0 bases and J dropped 7 bases, with 12 bases sitting between them. The CDR3 runs 14 residues. CDR3 residues: CATSREGTWDEAFF. The CDR3 region has the DNA TGTGCCACCAGCAGAGAAGGGACATGGGATGAAGCTTTCTTT.

The chain employs TRBV12-3 or TRBV12-4 and TRBJ1-5; TRBD1 aligns across 7 bases. V dropped 5 bases and J dropped 6; count of bases not matched to a gene: 4. This CDR3 has 13 amino acids. The CDR3: CASSQGVGQPQHF. The CDR3 DNA reads as TGTGCCAGCAGTCAGGGGGTCGGTCAGCCCCAGCATTTT.

This chain connects TRBV11-1 to TRBJ2-3; 8 nucleotides line up with TRBD2. V was clipped by 5 bases and J by 6 bases; unmatched bases: 7. Looked up from germline, CDR1 is SGHAT and CDR2 is FQDESV (reference sequence). This CDR3 comprises 14 residues. DNA for the CDR3: TGTGCCAGCAGCGGCCGGGGGGGGCTGGATACGCAGTATTTT. Translation gives CASSGRGGLDTQYF.

The rearrangement joins TRBV10-3 to TRBJ1-1; the D is unclear. With 3 bases removed from V and 0 bases from J, the gap between germline ends came to 11 bases. The CDR3 totals 15 residues. The V gene's germline CDR1 is ENHRY and CDR2 SYGVKD. The CDR3 region has the DNA TGTGCCATCAGTGATCCTAGAAGCTTGAACACTGAAGCTTTCTTT. Its protein is CAISDPRSLNTEAFF.